The rows below give T cell receptor beta chains drawn from one sample of a study of blood T cell repertoires in COVID-19. Some clones are missing from TCRdb's copy, which holds only in-frame ones; the method was immunoSEQ multiplex PCR. The table has 84,000 or so clones, roughly 80% seen once; the top ten hold around 15%. The specimen sequenced was peripheral blood. The receptors stem from a woman older than 75 with acute or convalescent COVID-19. Each CDR3 is given with its conserved first and last residue. The D gene is left open where the match is weak. Clone size, where shown, is once, few, many, or a class for clones that have expanded.

clone_size	d_call	v_call	j_call	cdr3_nt	cdr3_aa
-	-	TRBV30	TRBJ1-1	TGTGCCTGGAGTGGGCAGGGGAACACTGAAGCTTTCTTT	CAWSGQGNTEAFF
-	TRBD1	TRBV10-3	TRBJ2-5	TGTGCCACCCAAAAGGGGGCTGGAGAGACCCAGTACTTC	CATQKGAGETQYF
-	TRBD1	TRBV28	TRBJ1-5	TGTGCCAGCAGTTTACAACAGGGGGGCAATCAGCCCCAGCATTTT	CASSLQQGGNQPQHF
-	-	TRBV4-3	TRBJ2-1	TGCGCCAGCAGCCAAGGGGCGACAATAGACTACAATGAGCAGTTCTTC	CASSQGATIDYNEQFF
-	TRBD1	TRBV6-2/TRBV6-3	TRBJ1-5	TGTGCCAGCAGCCCATCTCGGACAGGAAGCAATCAGCCCCAGCATTTT	CASSPSRTGSNQPQHF
-	TRBD1	TRBV9	TRBJ1-6	TGTGCCAGCAGCTCCACGGGACAGGGAATTTCACCCCTCCACTTT	CASSSTGQGISPLHF
-	TRBD1	TRBV24-1	TRBJ2-3	TGTGCCACCAGTGACCCGACAGGGAGCACAGATACGCAGTATTTT	CATSDPTGSTDTQYF
-	-	TRBV11-3	TRBJ1-1	TGTGCCAGCAGCGTCCGGAGGGCTCCTGAAGCTTTCTTT	CASSVRRAPEAFF
-	-	TRBV27	TRBJ1-2	TGTGCCAGCAGTGCCCAGGGGCGGGTAAACTATGGCTACACCTTC	CASSAQGRVNYGYTF
-	TRBD1	TRBV6-5	TRBJ1-2	TGTGCCAGCAGCTCACAGGACAGGGCAGGCTACACCTTC	CASSSQDRAGYTF
-	TRBD1	TRBV19	TRBJ2-3	TGTGCCAGTAGTATGGGGGACAGTGACACAGATACGCAGTATTTT	CASSMGDSDTDTQYF
-	TRBD1	TRBV7-2	TRBJ2-2	TGTGCCAGCAGCTCCGGACAGGGATGGAACGGGGAGCTGTTTTTT	CASSSGQGWNGELFF
-	-	TRBV7-9	TRBJ1-4	TGTGCCAGCAGCTTAATCTCACGGGGAAAGGAAAAACTGTTTTTT	CASSLISRGKEKLFF
-	-	TRBV19	TRBJ1-5	TGTGCCAGTAGTCTCCATGGGGACAAGGGTCAGCCCCAGCATTTT	CASSLHGDKGQPQHF
-	TRBD1	TRBV9	TRBJ1-2	TGTGCCAGCAGCGTAGGGACAGGTTCCTATGGCTACACCTTC	CASSVGTGSYGYTF
-	TRBD2	TRBV2	TRBJ2-1	TGTGCCAGCACATCGACTAGCGGGGGGGCAAATGAGCAGTTCTTC	CASTSTSGGANEQFF
-	-	TRBV12-1	TRBJ1-1	TGTGCCAGCAGCTTTAAAGGGGTAAACACTGAAGCTTTCTTT	CASSFKGVNTEAFF
-	-	TRBV30	TRBJ2-3	TGTGCCTGGAGTGTTGGGCAGGGGAGCACAGATACGCAGTATTTT	CAWSVGQGSTDTQYF
-	TRBD2	TRBV2	TRBJ2-1	TGTGCCACACCGGGACTAGCGGGGGACAATGAGCAGTTCTTC	CATPGLAGDNEQFF
-	TRBD2	TRBV5-1	TRBJ2-5	TGCGCCAGCAGCATAGGACTAGCGGGGACAGAGACCCAGTACTTC	CASSIGLAGTETQYF
-	-	TRBV30	TRBJ1-6	TGTGCCTGGAGCGGCGGGTTGGGGGCAGCACTTAATTCACCCCTCCACTTT	CAWSGGLGAALNSPLHF
-	TRBD2	TRBV2	TRBJ2-1	TGTGCCAGCAAAACTAGCGAAAACAATGAGCAGTTCTTC	CASKTSENNEQFF
once	-	TRBV25-1	TRBJ2-7	TGTGCCAGCAGTCGGTCCGGCGAGCAGTACTTC	CASSRSGEQYF
-	TRBD1	TRBV27	TRBJ1-5	TGTGCCAGCAGGACAGGGACCGGACTTTATCAGCCCCAGCATTTT	CASRTGTGLYQPQHF
-	TRBD2	TRBV5-8	TRBJ2-5	TGTGCCGGATCCAGAGGGCGGATAGCGGGGGATGGAGAGACCCAGTACTTC	CAGSRGRIAGDGETQYF
-	TRBD1	TRBV19	TRBJ1-1	TGTGCCAGTAGTCGGGACAGGGGGCCTGGAACTGAAGCTTTCTTT	CASSRDRGPGTEAFF
-	-	TRBV7-8	TRBJ2-1	TGTGCCAGCGTCCAAGTCGGCCGGGGAGGTGATGAGCAGTTCTTC	CASVQVGRGGDEQFF
-	-	TRBV10-3	TRBJ2-3	TGTGCCATCAGTGACCTCGGGTTTCGCGGGACAGATACGCAGTATTTT	CAISDLGFRGTDTQYF
-	TRBD2	TRBV9	TRBJ2-2	TGTGCCAGCAGCGTGACTAGCGGGGGGGCCGGCACCGGGGAGCTGTTTTTT	CASSVTSGGAGTGELFF
-	TRBD1	TRBV7-3	TRBJ2-2	TGTGCCAGCAGCCACGGACAGGGGACCGGGGAGCTGTTTTTT	CASSHGQGTGELFF
-	-	TRBV28	TRBJ1-2	TGTGCCAGCAGCGAGAGCTATGGCTACACCTTC	CASSESYGYTF
few	-	TRBV15	TRBJ1-3	TGTGCCACCAGCACCCAAGCAAACACCATATATTTT	CATSTQANTIYF
-	-	TRBV6-2/TRBV6-3	TRBJ2-6	TGTGCCAGCAGTTACTTAGCGGGACAGCTGATCTCTGGGGCCAACGTCCTGACTTTC	CASSYLAGQLISGANVLTF
-	-	TRBV6-5	TRBJ1-1	TGTGCCAGCAGTTACGGGTTGGGGACTACCGGCACTGAAGCTTTCTTT	CASSYGLGTTGTEAFF
-	-	TRBV5-1	TRBJ1-3	TGCGCCAGCAGCTTGTCCGGGGGCTCTGGAAACACCATATATTTT	CASSLSGGSGNTIYF
-	TRBD2	TRBV5-1	TRBJ2-1	TGCGCCAGCAGCTTGTCGGGGAGGGACAATGAGCAGTTCTTC	CASSLSGRDNEQFF
-	-	TRBV9	TRBJ2-1	TGTGCCAGCAGCGTAGGGGGCCCGTACAATGAGCAGTTCTTC	CASSVGGPYNEQFF
-	-	TRBV9	TRBJ1-2	TGTGCCAGCAGCGTAGGGCTCCTAGCTAACTATGGCTACACCTTC	CASSVGLLANYGYTF
-	TRBD1	TRBV12-3/TRBV12-4	TRBJ2-7	TGTGCCAGCAGCTCAGGGGGCTACGAGCAGTACTTC	CASSSGGYEQYF
-	TRBD1	TRBV14	TRBJ1-4	TGTGCCAGCAGCCGAGACAGGGCAGCAACTAATGAAAAACTGTTTTTT	CASSRDRAATNEKLFF